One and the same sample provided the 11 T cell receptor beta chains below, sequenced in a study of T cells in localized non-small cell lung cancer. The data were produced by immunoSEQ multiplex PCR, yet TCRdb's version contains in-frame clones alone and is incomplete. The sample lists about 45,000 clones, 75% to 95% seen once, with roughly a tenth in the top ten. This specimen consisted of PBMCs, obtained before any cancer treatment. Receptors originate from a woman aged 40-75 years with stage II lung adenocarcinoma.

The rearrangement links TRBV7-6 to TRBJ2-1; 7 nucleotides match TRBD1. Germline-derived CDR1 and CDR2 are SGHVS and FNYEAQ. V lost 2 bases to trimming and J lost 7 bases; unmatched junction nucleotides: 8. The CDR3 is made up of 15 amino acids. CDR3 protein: CASSLSRGRMNEQFF. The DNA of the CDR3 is TGTGCCAGCAGCTTATCGAGGGGGCGAATGAATGAGCAGTTCTTC.

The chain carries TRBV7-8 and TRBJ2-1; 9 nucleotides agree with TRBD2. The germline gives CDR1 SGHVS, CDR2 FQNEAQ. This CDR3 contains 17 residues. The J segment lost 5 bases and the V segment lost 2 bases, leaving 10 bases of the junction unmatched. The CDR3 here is CASSLIYGLAGNNEQFF. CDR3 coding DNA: TGTGCCAGCAGCTTAATTTATGGGCTAGCGGGGAACAATGAGCAGTTCTTC.

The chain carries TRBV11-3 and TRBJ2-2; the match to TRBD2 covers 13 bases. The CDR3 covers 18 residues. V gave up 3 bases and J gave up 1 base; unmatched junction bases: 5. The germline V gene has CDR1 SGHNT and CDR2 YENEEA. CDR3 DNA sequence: TGTGCCAGCAGCTTGGGCGGACTAGCGGGGGAGAACACCGGGGAGCTGTTTTTT. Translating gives CASSLGGLAGENTGELFF. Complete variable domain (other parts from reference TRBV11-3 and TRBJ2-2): EAGVVQSPRYKIIEKKQPVAFWCNPISGHNTLYWYLQNLGQGPELLIRYENEEAVDDSQLPKDRFSAERLKGVDSTLKIQPAELGDSAVYLCASSLGGLAGENTGELFFGEGSRLTVL.

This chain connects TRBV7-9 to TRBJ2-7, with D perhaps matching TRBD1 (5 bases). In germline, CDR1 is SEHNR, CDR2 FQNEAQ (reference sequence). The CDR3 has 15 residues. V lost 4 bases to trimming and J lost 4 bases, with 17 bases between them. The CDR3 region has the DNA TGTGCCAGCAGCTCAGACGAGGCAGGGCGGTACGAGCAGTACTTC. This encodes CASSSDEAGRYEQYF.

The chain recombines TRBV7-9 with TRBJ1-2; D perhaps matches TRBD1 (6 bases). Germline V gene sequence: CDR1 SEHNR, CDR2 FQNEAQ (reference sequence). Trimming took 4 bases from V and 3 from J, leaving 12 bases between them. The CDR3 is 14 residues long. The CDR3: CASSYTTGDYGYTF. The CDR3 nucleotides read TGTGCCAGCAGCTACACGACAGGAGACTATGGCTACACCTTC.

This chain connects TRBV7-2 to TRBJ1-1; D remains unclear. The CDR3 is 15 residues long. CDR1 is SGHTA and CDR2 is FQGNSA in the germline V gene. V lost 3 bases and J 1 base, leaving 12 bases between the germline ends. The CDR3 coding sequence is TGTGCCAGCAGCTTGACGAGAGGGCCGAACACTGAAGCTTTCTTT. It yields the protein CASSLTRGPNTEAFF. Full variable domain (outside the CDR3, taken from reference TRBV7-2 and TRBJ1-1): GAGVSQSPSNKVTEKGKDVELRCDPISGHTALYWYRQSLGQGLEFLIYFQGNSAPDKSGLPSDRFSAERTGGSVSTLTIQRTQQEDSAVYLCASSLTRGPNTEAFFGQGTRLTVV.

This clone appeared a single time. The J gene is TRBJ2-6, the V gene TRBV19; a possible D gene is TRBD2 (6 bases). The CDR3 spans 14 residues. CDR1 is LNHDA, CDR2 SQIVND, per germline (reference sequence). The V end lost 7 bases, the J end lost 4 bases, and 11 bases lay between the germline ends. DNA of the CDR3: TGTGCCAGTAAATCGGCGGGAGGGGCCAACGTCCTGACTTTC. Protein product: CASKSAGGANVLTF.

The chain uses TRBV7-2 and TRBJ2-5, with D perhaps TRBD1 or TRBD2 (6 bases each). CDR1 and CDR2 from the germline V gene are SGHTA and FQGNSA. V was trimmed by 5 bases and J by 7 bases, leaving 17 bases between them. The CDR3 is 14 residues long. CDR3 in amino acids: CASSPTREGGTQYF. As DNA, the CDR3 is TGTGCCAGCAGCCCCACCCGAGAGGGGGGGACCCAGTACTTC.

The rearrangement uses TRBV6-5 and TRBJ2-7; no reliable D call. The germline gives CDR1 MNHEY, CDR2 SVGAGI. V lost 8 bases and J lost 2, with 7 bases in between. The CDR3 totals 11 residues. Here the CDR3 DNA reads TGTGCCAGCGGCAGGACCTACGAGCAGTACTTC. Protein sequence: CASGRTYEQYF.

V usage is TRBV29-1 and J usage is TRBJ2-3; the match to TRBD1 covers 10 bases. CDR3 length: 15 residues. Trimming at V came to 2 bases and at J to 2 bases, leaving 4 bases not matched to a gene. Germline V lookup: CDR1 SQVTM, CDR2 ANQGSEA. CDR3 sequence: CSVELTGGVTDTQYF. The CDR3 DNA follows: TGCAGCGTTGAATTGACAGGGGGCGTCACAGATACGCAGTATTTT.

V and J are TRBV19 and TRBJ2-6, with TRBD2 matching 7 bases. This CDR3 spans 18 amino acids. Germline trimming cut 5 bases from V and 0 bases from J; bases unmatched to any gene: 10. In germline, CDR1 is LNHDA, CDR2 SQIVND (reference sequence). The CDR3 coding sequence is TGTGCCAGTAGTCTACAAGGGACTACTCGCTCTGGGGCCAACGTCCTGACTTTC. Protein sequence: CASSLQGTTRSGANVLTF.